This T cell receptor beta chain was captured in a study of somatic mutations in cytotoxic T cells in rheumatoid arthritis (dated by TCRdb to the late 2010s). With regard to the full study: Patient peripheral blood (less than 32 ml EDTA) was drawn right after diagnosis and before any treatment started. Some V beta antibody-stained T-cell populations were flow-sorted on a FACSAria II or Sony SH800 at nearly 100% purity, and sorted V beta1+ cells also underwent TCRB sequencing. Whether expanded CD8+ T-cell clones in untreated, newly diagnosed rheumatoid arthritis carry somatic mutations was the study question, and clonality was characterized with TCRB deep sequencing. A total of around 65 rheumatoid arthritis patients and approximately 21 healthy controls underwent TCRB deep sequencing. Patients and controls did not essentially differ in median age, which was nearly identical between the groups.

Sequencing of TCRB CDR3 was done on genomic DNA with the immunoSEQ assay. On the study's bioinformatics: Patient CD8+ clones larger than 1% were compared against published virus-specific TCRB sequences, and only a few matched. Analyses were restricted to productive TCRB rearrangements. Clonality was calculated as a Shannon entropy-based productive clonality index, and a clone was defined by a unique TCRB CDR3 sequence. To calculate repertoire overlap between two samples, the template counts of each clone were considered relative to each sample's total templates. V-gene usage from TCRB sequencing and V-gene usage measured by flow cytometry were correlated (Spearman r of approximately 0.62). Entries here come from immuneACCESS through TCRdb and include only in-frame sequences with V and J called. Some clones fail to appear in such tables; in the studies checked, an unresolved V gene covers under half of the shortfall, and the cause of the remainder is unknown. V and J calls plus clone size are reproduced from that table; the DNA served to infer D and trimming. The sample has roughly 2,200 clones on record, 84% of them singletons. 41% of the sample belongs to the ten largest clones.

As regards this clone: Which antigen it targets is not known. No base quality values were provided; no much bigger clone lies one nucleotide off.

Positive magnetic bead selection on an AutoMACS was used to isolate CD4+ and CD8+ cells, with flow cytometry used to check purity. Clonal expansions were first screened by flow cytometry with a TCR V beta antibody panel, then characterized by TCRB deep sequencing of sorted CD8+ fractions. Peripheral blood mononuclear cells were isolated by Ficoll-Paque PLUS density gradient separation. Nucleospin Tissue or Tissue XS kits were used to extract DNA from CD4-enriched, CD8-enriched or PBMC samples, and a Qubit 2.0 fluorometer was used for quantification. What the study reported, not specific to this receptor: CD8+ T-cell clonality did not differ significantly between rheumatoid arthritis patients and age-matched healthy controls. The finding that TRBV07 was slightly underrepresented in patients was left unadjusted for multiple comparisons. In about an eighth of the 65 patients the largest CD8+ clone exceeded 20% of CD8+ cells, and several identical CD8+ TCRB sequences were shared between blood and synovial fluid. Viral specificity could not be ruled out by absence from virus-specific databases, and the antigen targets of the expanded CD8+ clones remained unknown. CD8+ clonality increased with age in patients (Spearman r of about 0.5) but not in healthy controls.

The junction shows trimming of 3 bases on V and 4 bases on J, and the gene matches do not reach 5 bases of it. From its cysteine to its phenylalanine, the CDR3 spans 14 amino acids. Of all the DNA, just the CDR3 is kept, 42 bases in frame from base 1. The germline V gene provides CDR1 SGHTA and CDR2 FQGNSA. The source material was CD8+ T cells sorted from blood. The chain couples TRBV7-2 to TRBJ2-7, and TRBD2 aligns with 8 junction nucleotides. This receptor was identified in an adult with rheumatoid arthritis. The CDR3 protein is CASSFGGAGYEQYF. The nucleotides are TGTGCCAGCAGCTTCGGGGGGGCCGGATACGAGCAGTACTTC.